The clone carrying this TCR beta chain came up many times. Its cognate antigen is unknown. The entry originates in a study of neurological immune-mediated disorders. As for the study in general: About 90% of the roughly 34 multiple sclerosis patients had relapsing-remitting disease; 3 had secondary progressive.

General observations from the study: The level of TCR clonal expansion was highest in patients with HTLV-1-associated myelopathy and lowest in multiple sclerosis, where it fell below the level seen in healthy controls.

The CDR3 totals 14 residues. Trimming removed 6 bases from V and 7 bases from J, with 13 bases in between. By 5'RACE with 10-nucleotide random UMIs, the cDNA was made. One entry per CDR3 protein results from TCRdb running MiXCR on the 5' RACE reads. The repertoire has 45,000 to 60,000 distinct CDR3 sequences, about 2.5% of them found once; the top ten carry 3%. Sequences were obtained from PBMCs. The rearrangement joins TRBV12-3 or TRBV12-4 to TRBJ1-6; D is possibly TRBD1 (5 bases). This TCR was recovered from a man in his fifties with multiple sclerosis. CDR3 DNA sequence: TGTGCCAGCAGCCTCGGGGGGGGAAATTCACCCCTCCACTTT. It is translated as CASSLGGGNSPLHF.